The 18 T cell receptor beta chains presented below share a single source sample, sequenced in a study of cytomegalovirus exposure and HLA in healthy donors. In the PCR, 60 Vbeta and 13 Jbeta primers were used. Profiled with immunoSEQ multiplex PCR; TCRdb holds only in-frame clones, not every one. The data contain about 180,000 clones, about 80% of them singletons. Material: PBMCs. These receptors originate from a middle-aged man in good health and CMV-seropositive.

The chain joins TRBV5-6 to TRBJ1-1; D ambiguous. Germline V gene lookup returns CDR1 SGHDT and CDR2 YYEEEE. V lost 7 bases, J lost 4 bases, and 17 bases lay in between. This CDR3 has 14 residues. In nucleotides, the CDR3 is TGTGCCAGCGCAAGAGGGTTTCAGAGCACTGAAGCTTTCTTT. As protein: CASARGFQSTEAFF.

The rearrangement uses TRBV5-4 and TRBJ2-4; 7 nucleotides match TRBD2. The CDR3 is 14 amino acids. CDR1 is SGHNT, CDR2 YYREEE, per germline (reference sequence). The V segment lost 4 bases and the J segment 3 bases; nucleotides outside the gene matches: 4. The CDR3 here is CASSGGGGKNIQYF. The CDR3 DNA reads as TGTGCCAGCAGCGGGGGGGGTGGCAAAAACATTCAGTACTTC.

This clone showed up just a few times. The V call is TRBV28, the J call TRBJ2-7; weak D call: TRBD1 (6 bases). Germline loops: CDR1 MDHEN, CDR2 SYDVKM. V was shortened by 3 bases and J by 9 bases, with 9 bases between the two germline ends. The CDR3 sequence is 11 residues long. CDR3 residues: CASSFRGSQYF. CDR3 bases: TGTGCCAGCAGTTTTAGGGGGTCGCAGTACTTC.

V usage is TRBV1 and J usage is TRBJ2-1; the D segment call TRBD1 is taken from the table without a DNA check. TRBV1 is deemed a pseudogene. The CDR3 contains 21 residues. This CDR3 reads CTSSQRAYRIVWMGWGYEQFF. The CDR3 nucleotides read TGCACCAGCAGCCAAAGAGCCTACAGGATTGTTTGGATGGGCTGGGGATATGAGCAGTTCTTC.

The chain uses TRBV30 and TRBJ2-7, with D perhaps TRBD2 (5 bases). The V end was cut by 8 bases, the J end by 3 bases, with 11 bases between. The CDR3 contains 11 residues. The germline gives CDR1 GTSNPN, CDR2 SVGIG (reference sequence). The CDR3 is CAGGTFYEQYF. The CDR3 nucleotides are TGTGCCGGAGGAACCTTCTACGAGCAGTACTTC.

As regards this clone: The sample has other DNA sequences that encode this CDR3 too. The J gene is TRBJ1-4, the V gene TRBV5-1; perhaps TRBD1 as D (6 bases). Germline V lookup: CDR1 SGHRS, CDR2 YFSETQ. The CDR3 sequence is 18 residues long. V was cut by 1 base and J by 5 bases, with 21 bases left in between. This chain's CDR3 is CASSLSPSRQARNEKLFF. The CDR3 region has the DNA TGCGCCAGCAGCTTGTCCCCCTCCCGACAGGCGCGGAATGAAAAACTGTTTTTT.

This clone was picked up a small number of times. The rearrangement links TRBV19 to TRBJ1-5; perhaps TRBD1 as D (5 bases). The germline V gene encodes CDR1 LNHDA and CDR2 SQIVND (reference sequence). This CDR3 region has 15 residues. The germline V and J ends were trimmed by 5 bases and 4 bases, with 15 bases remaining between them. CDR3 loop: CASSGAAARNQPQHF. As DNA, the CDR3 is TGTGCCAGTAGTGGGGCGGCTGCTCGAAATCAGCCCCAGCATTTT.

The chain is built from TRBV6-6 and TRBJ2-2, with 8 bases lining up with TRBD1. V lost 9 bases and J lost 6; bases outside the gene matches: 6. The germline V gene has CDR1 MNHNY and CDR2 SVGAGI (reference sequence). This CDR3 is built from 13 residues. CDR3 sequence (DNA): TGTGCCAGTAAACAGGGGGTGGCCGGGGAGCTGTTTTTT. Translation gives CASKQGVAGELFF.

In DNA form, the CDR3 reads TGTGCCAGCAGCTTCGGACAGGGTGGTGTGGAGACCCAGTACTTC. As protein: CASSFGQGGVETQYF. The chain combines TRBV11-2 with TRBJ2-5; 8 positions match TRBD1. Germline V lookup: CDR1 SGHAT, CDR2 FQNNGV. This CDR3 contains 15 residues. J was trimmed by 5 bases and V by 3 bases; bases with no gene match: 8. Supplemented by reference TRBV11-2 and TRBJ2-5, the full variable domain reads EAGVAQSPRYKIIEKRQSVAFWCNPISGHATLYWYQQILGQGPKLLIQFQNNGVVDDSQLPKDRFSAERLKGVDSTLKIQPAKLEDSAVYLCASSFGQGGVETQYFGPGTRLLVL.

The chain recombines TRBV15 with TRBJ2-1, with a weak D call TRBD2 (6 bases). Germline loops: CDR1 LNHNV, CDR2 YYDKDF (reference sequence). The CDR3 totals 19 residues. V was clipped by 0 bases and J by 1 base, with 19 bases between them. CDR3 coding DNA: TGTGCCACCAGCAGAGATCCCATCAGGGAGGTGAAATCCTACAATGAGCAGTTCTTC. Its protein is CATSRDPIREVKSYNEQFF.

This sequence joins TRBV10-3 and TRBJ2-7, with 8 bases aligning to TRBD2. Trimming removed 4 bases from V and 6 bases from J; junction bases left unmatched: 2. Germline V CDR1 and CDR2: ENHRY, SYGVKD. CDR3 length: 12 residues. The CDR3 bases are TGTGCCATCAGTGGGGCGGGGGGCGAGCAGTACTTC. It yields the protein CAISGAGGEQYF.

A single count supports this clone. A read error may account for a junction end that differs from germline. The V and J genes are TRBV10-1 and TRBJ2-7; 9 nucleotides align to TRBD2. The germline gives CDR1 WNHNN, CDR2 SYGVQD (reference sequence). The CDR3 is 14 amino acids. In DNA form, the CDR3 reads TGCGCCAGCAGTGATGGGACTAGCTCCGACGAGCAGTACTTC. Translated, it gives CASSDGTSSDEQYF.

The J gene is TRBJ2-7, the V gene TRBV5-1; maybe TRBD1 (6 bases). CDR1 and CDR2 (germline): SGHRS, YFSETQ. V lost 4 bases and J 6 bases, leaving 17 bases between the germline ends. The CDR3 totals 14 residues. The CDR3 coding sequence is TGCGCCAGCAGCGGGGGCCGGGTCGAGGGCGAGCAGTACTTC. It translates to CASSGGRVEGEQYF.

The V gene is TRBV5-1, the J gene TRBJ2-3; a possible D gene is TRBD1 (5 bases). V was trimmed by 2 bases and J by 2 bases, leaving 12 bases between them. The germline gives CDR1 SGHRS, CDR2 YFSETQ. The CDR3 totals 15 residues. As DNA, the CDR3 is TGCGCCAGCAGCTTCGGCAGGACATACACAGATACGCAGTATTTT. Amino acids: CASSFGRTYTDTQYF.

As to this clone: Germline and junction disagree at one end, which may indicate a read error. V and J are TRBV2 and TRBJ2-4; D gene unclear. Germline CDR1 reads SNHLY; CDR2 reads FYNNEI. This CDR3 has 14 residues. Here the CDR3 DNA reads TGTGCCAGCAGTGAATATGCCGCCAAAAACAGTCAGTACTTC. Translating gives CASSEYAAKNSQYF.

The chain has TRBV5-1 and TRBJ2-5; no clear D. CDR1 and CDR2 from the germline V gene are SGHRS and YFSETQ. Trimming stripped 4 bases from V and 3 bases from J, with 19 bases between. This CDR3 comprises 16 residues. CDR3 region: CASSPSQSSGEETQYF. The CDR3 DNA reads as TGCGCCAGCAGCCCGAGCCAGTCTTCGGGTGAAGAGACCCAGTACTTC.

J is TRBJ2-7 and V is TRBV11-2, with D uncertain. The CDR3 is made up of 11 amino acids. CDR1 and CDR2 (germline): SGHAT, FQNNGV. The ends were cut back, 0 bases at V and 7 bases at J, with 4 bases in the middle. Written as DNA, the CDR3 is TGTGCCAGCAGCTTAGAGAGGGAGCAGTACTTC. Residues: CASSLEREQYF.

The rearrangement joins TRBV2 to TRBJ2-7; a possible D gene is TRBD2 (5 bases). The CDR3 sequence is 14 residues long. Trimming removed 2 bases at V and 2 bases at J, with 10 bases between. Germline V gene data show CDR1 as SNHLY and CDR2 as FYNNEI. The CDR3: CASSEQSGTYEQYF. The CDR3 DNA follows: TGTGCCAGCAGTGAACAGTCGGGGACCTACGAGCAGTACTTC.